This T cell receptor (beta chain) was observed in a study of blood T cell repertoires in COVID-19. At the level of the study: Samples came from the United States, Italy and Spain, spanning acute and convalescent COVID-19. Nucleic acid was either cDNA or gDNA, and it came from T cells, B-cell-depleted T cells, or PBMCs.

This CDR3 is 12 amino acids long. The ends lost 9 bases at V and 4 bases at J; junction bases unmatched: 4. Germline V lookup: CDR1 MNHNY, CDR2 SVGAGI (reference sequence). The table came from immunoSEQ multiplex PCR; TCRdb's copy has only in-frame clones and leaves some out. This table holds some 210,000 clones, approximately 91% found once. The clonotype originates from a man aged 55 to 70 who had recovered from COVID-19. The J gene is TRBJ2-3, the V gene TRBV6-6; 7 nucleotides agree with TRBD1. Material for sequencing was peripheral blood. CDR3 coding DNA: TGTGCCAGTAAACAGGGGCCAGATACGCAGTATTTT. Protein: CASKQGPDTQYF.